This T cell receptor beta chain comes out of a study of control samples from healthy donors and cancer patients. Data came from immunoSEQ multiplex PCR; TCRdb stores just in-frame clones and leaves some out. The table has 100,000 to 150,000 clones, approximately 92% seen once; the top ten hold 0.55% to 0.65%. Trimming shortened V by 3 bases and J by 6 bases, and 4 bases separated the two germline ends. Germline CDR1 is DFQATT and CDR2 is SNEGSKA (reference sequence). This CDR3 has 10 amino acids. The clonotype originates from a man older than 75 with head and neck cancer. Sequencing was performed on PBMCs. The rearrangement uses TRBV20-1 and TRBJ2-3; D gene ambiguous. The CDR3 here is CSASSDTQYF. The CDR3 DNA sequence: TGCAGTGCTAGTTCGGATACGCAGTATTTT.